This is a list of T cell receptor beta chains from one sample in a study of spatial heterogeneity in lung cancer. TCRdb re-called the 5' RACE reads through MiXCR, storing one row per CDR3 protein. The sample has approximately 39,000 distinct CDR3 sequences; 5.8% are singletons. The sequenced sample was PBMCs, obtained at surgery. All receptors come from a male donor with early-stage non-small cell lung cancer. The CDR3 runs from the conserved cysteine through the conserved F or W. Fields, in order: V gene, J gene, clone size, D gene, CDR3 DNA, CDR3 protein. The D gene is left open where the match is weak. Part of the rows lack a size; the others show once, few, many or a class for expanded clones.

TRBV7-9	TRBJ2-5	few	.	TGTGCCAGCAGCTTAGAGGGAACTGGGTCCCAGTACTTC	CASSLEGTGSQYF
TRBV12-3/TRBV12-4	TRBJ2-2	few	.	TGTGCCAGCGGCGCGATGAACACCGGGGAGCTGTTTTTT	CASGAMNTGELFF
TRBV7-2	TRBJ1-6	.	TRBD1	TGTGCCAGCAGCTTTGGCTGGGGACAGGGAATAGATAATTCACCCCTCCACTTT	CASSFGWGQGIDNSPLHF
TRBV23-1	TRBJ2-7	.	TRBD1	TGCGCCAGCAGTCAATCGAGGGCGGCTAGACAGGGGAGCTACGAGCAGTACTTC	CASSQSRAARQGSYEQYF
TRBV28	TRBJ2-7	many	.	TGTGCCAGCAGTTTAAAAGGGTACGAGCAGTACTTC	CASSLKGYEQYF
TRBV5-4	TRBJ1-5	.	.	TGTGTCAGCAGCTTTGACAGCAATCAGCCCCAGCATTTT	CVSSFDSNQPQHF
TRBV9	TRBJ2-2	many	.	TGTGCCAGCAGCGTAGACCCAGGAGCGAACACCGGGGAGCTGTTTTTT	CASSVDPGANTGELFF
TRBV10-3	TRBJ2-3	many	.	TGTGCCACCCGTGGAACAGGGATGAGTACAGATACGCAGTATTTT	CATRGTGMSTDTQYF
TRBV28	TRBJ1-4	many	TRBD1	TGTGCCAGCAGTTTGCCCGGGACAGCCAGCCCTGGTGAAAAACTGTTTTTT	CASSLPGTASPGEKLFF
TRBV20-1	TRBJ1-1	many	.	TGCAGTGCTAGGGACAAATGGGAAGCTTTCTTT	CSARDKWEAFF
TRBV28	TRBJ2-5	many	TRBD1	TGTGCCAGCACCTCGGGACAGCTTAGAGAGACCCAGTACTTC	CASTSGQLRETQYF
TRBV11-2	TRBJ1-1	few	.	TGTGCCAGCAGCCCGGGCTTCGGGGCTTTCTTT	CASSPGFGAFF
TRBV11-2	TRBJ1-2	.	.	TGTGCCAGCAGCCTTAGCTCCCAGAACTATGGCTACACCTTC	CASSLSSQNYGYTF
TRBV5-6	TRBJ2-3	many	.	TGTGCCAGCAGCCCGCTGGGGTCAGGGGCGGCAGATACGCAGTATTTT	CASSPLGSGAADTQYF
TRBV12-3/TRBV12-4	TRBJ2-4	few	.	TGTGCCAGCAGTTCGGTAATAGGAAACATTCAGTACTTC	CASSSVIGNIQYF
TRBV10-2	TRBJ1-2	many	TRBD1	TGCGCCAGCAGTACGGACAGGGGGCATGGCTACACCTTC	CASSTDRGHGYTF
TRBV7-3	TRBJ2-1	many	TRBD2	TGTGCCAGCAGCTTAAGGGGACCAGCGGGGACCTACAATGAGCAGTTCTTC	CASSLRGPAGTYNEQFF
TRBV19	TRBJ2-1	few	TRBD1	TGTGCCAGTACGGACAGGGGGCGGAATGAGCAGTTCTTC	CASTDRGRNEQFF
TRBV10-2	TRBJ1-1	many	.	TGCGCCAGCAGTCAGGACAGCCTTGAAGCTTTCTTT	CASSQDSLEAFF
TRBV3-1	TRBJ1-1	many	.	TGTGCCAGCAGCCAGAAACATGCCACTGAAGCTTTCTTT	CASSQKHATEAFF
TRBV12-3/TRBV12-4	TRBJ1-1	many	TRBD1	TGTGCCAGCAGTTCAAGCGCAGGGGGCGCGTATGCTTTCTTT	CASSSSAGGAYAFF
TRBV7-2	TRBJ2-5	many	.	TGTGCCAGCAGCTTAGATCGACAGGGAGGGGAGACCCAGTACTTC	CASSLDRQGGETQYF
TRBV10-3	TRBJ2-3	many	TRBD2	TGTGCCATCAGCGGACTAGCGGGGGCTAGCACAGATACGCAGTATTTT	CAISGLAGASTDTQYF
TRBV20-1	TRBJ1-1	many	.	TGCAGTGCTGACCAGGGCATGAACACTGAAGCTTTCTTT	CSADQGMNTEAFF
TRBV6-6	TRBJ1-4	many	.	TGTGCCAGCAGTTACCTAAGCCGCCGATGGCAAACTAATGAAAAACTGTTTTTT	CASSYLSRRWQTNEKLFF
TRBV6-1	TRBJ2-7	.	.	TGTGCCAGCAGTGAGCACACCGACTACGAGCAGTACTTC	CASSEHTDYEQYF
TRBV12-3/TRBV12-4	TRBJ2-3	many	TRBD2	TGTGCCAGCAGTTTATATGTGCTAGGACTAGCGAGGCCTAGCACAGATACGCAGTATTTT	CASSLYVLGLARPSTDTQYF
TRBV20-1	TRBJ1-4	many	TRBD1	TGCAGTGCCCCGGACAGGCTGATAACTAATGAAAAACTGTTTTTT	CSAPDRLITNEKLFF
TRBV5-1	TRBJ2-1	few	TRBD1	TGCGCCAGCAGCACGGGGACAGTTAATGAGCAGTTCTTC	CASSTGTVNEQFF
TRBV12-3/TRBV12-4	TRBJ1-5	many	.	TGTGCCAGCACCTATGGCCCGGGCAATCAGCCCCAGCATTTT	CASTYGPGNQPQHF
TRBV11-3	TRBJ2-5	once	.	TGTGCCAGCAGCTTCGACAGCCAAGAGACCCAGTACTTC	CASSFDSQETQYF
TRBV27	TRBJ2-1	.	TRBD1	TGTGCCAGCAGTCACCGGGACAGGTTCAACAATGAGCAGTTCTTC	CASSHRDRFNNEQFF
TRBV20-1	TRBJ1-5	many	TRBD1	TGCAGTGCTGGACGACAGGGACGGCAGCCCCAGCATTTT	CSAGRQGRQPQHF
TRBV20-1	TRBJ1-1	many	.	TGCAGTGCTAGGCAGGGGATGAACACTGAAGCTTTCTTT	CSARQGMNTEAFF
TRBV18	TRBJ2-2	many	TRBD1	TGTGCCAGCTCATTGGGACAGATGAACACCGGGGAGCTGTTTTTT	CASSLGQMNTGELFF
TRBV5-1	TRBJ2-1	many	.	TGCGCCAGCAGCTCAGGGGACTACTACAATGAGCAGTTCTTC	CASSSGDYYNEQFF
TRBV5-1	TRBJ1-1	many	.	TGCGCCAGCAGCCCTTCGGGGTTCACTGAAGCTTTCTTT	CASSPSGFTEAFF
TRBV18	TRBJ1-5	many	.	TGTGCCAGCTCACCAGGCACAACTCAGCCCCAGCATTTT	CASSPGTTQPQHF
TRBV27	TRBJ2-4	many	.	TGTGCCAGCAGTTCGGGACCCGAGCGGGTTCACTTC	CASSSGPERVHF
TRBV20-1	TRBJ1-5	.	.	TGCAGTGCTTACGGACAGCGGAATCAGCCCCAGCATTTT	CSAYGQRNQPQHF
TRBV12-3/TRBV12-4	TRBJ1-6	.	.	TGTGCCAGCAGTTCTAAGGGATTCTATAATTCACCCCTCCACTTT	CASSSKGFYNSPLHF
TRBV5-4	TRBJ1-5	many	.	TGTGCCAGCAGCCGCAGGGGCACCAATCAGCCCCAGCATTTT	CASSRRGTNQPQHF
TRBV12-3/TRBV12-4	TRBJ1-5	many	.	TGTGCCAGCACCTTGGGGGGCCCGAATCAGCCCCAGCATTTT	CASTLGGPNQPQHF
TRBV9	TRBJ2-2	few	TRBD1	TGTGCCAGCACCAAGAGGGGACAGGGGGCGGTCAACACCGGGGAGCTGTTTTTT	CASTKRGQGAVNTGELFF
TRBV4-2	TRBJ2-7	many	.	TGTGCCAGCAGCCAAGCGGGGGACTACGAGCAGTACTTC	CASSQAGDYEQYF
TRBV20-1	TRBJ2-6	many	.	TGCAGTGCTTTAGGGGTCTACTCTGGGGCCAACGTCCTGACTTTC	CSALGVYSGANVLTF
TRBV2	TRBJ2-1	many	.	TGTGCCAGCAACGGGGAAAACTATGAGCAGTTCTTC	CASNGENYEQFF
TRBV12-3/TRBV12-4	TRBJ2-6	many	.	TGTGCCAGCAGCCTGCGGGGTGCTGGGGCCAACGTCCTGACTTTC	CASSLRGAGANVLTF
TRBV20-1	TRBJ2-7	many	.	TGCAGTGCTCGACTAGCCTACGAGCAGTACTTC	CSARLAYEQYF
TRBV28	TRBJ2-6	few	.	TGTGCCAGCAGTTCAAGGGGCGCTGGGGCCAACGTCCTGACTTTC	CASSSRGAGANVLTF
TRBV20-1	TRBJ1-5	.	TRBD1	TGCAGTGCTAGAGGGGCGGGACAGCAGCATTTT	CSARGAGQQHF
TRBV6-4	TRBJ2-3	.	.	TGTGCCAGACCCGAGGGACTTTTCGGTCCCCAATGGGATACGCAGTATTTT	CARPEGLFGPQWDTQYF
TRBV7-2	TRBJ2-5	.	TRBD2	TGTGCCAGCAGCTTAGATGGGGGGGGTACTCTCGCGACCCAGTACTTC	CASSLDGGGTLATQYF